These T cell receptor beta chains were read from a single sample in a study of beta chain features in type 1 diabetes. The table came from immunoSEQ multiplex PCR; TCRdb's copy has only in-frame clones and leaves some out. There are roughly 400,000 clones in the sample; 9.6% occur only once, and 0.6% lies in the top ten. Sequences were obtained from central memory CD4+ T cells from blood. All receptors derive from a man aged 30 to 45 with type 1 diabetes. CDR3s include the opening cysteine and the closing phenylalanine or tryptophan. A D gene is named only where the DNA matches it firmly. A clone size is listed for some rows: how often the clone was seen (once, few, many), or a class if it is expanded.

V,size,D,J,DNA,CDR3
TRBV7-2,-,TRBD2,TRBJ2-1,TGTGCCAGCAGCCCACGGGGGGGAAACGAGCAGTTCTTC,CASSPRGGNEQFF
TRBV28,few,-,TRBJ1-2,TGTGCCAGCTGGCAGGTCTCACCCCTTTATGGCTACACCTTC,CASWQVSPLYGYTF
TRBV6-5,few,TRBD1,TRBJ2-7,TGTGCCAGCACCCGGGACAGGGAGCAGTACTTC,CASTRDREQYF
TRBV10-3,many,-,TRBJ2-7,TGTGCCATCAGTGAGGCAGGCTCTCGGGAGCAGTACTTC,CAISEAGSREQYF
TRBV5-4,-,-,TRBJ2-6,TGTGCCAGCAGCCGAACCGGGGGCGACTCTGGGGCCAACGTCCTGACTTTC,CASSRTGGDSGANVLTF
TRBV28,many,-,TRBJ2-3,TGTGCCAGCAGTTTGAGTAGGGATACGCAGTATTTT,CASSLSRDTQYF
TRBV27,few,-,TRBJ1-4,TGTGCCAGCAGCCACGATGCCTACGGGCGTAATGAAAAACTGTTTTTT,CASSHDAYGRNEKLFF
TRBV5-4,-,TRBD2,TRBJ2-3,TGTGCCAGCAGCCCTAGCGGGAATACAGATACGCAGTATTTT,CASSPSGNTDTQYF
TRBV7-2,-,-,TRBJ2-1,TGTGCCAGCAGTGAGATTACCACCTACAATGAGCAGTTCTTC,CASSEITTYNEQFF
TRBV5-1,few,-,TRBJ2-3,TGCGCCAGCAGTAAGGACGCCACAGATACGCAGTATTTT,CASSKDATDTQYF
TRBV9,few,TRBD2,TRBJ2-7,TGTGCCAGCAGTGACCTTAGCGGGAACGGCGAGCAGTACTTC,CASSDLSGNGEQYF
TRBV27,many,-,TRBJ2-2,TGTGCCAGTACAGGGTGGACCGGGGAGCTGTTTTTT,CASTGWTGELFF
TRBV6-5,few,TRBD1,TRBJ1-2,TGTGCCAGCAGTTACGCGGGCGGGGGACAGGGGAGCTTCACCTTC,CASSYAGGGQGSFTF
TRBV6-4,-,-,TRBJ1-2,TGTGCCAGCAGTGAAGGGCCTCTAGGCTATGGCTACACCTTC,CASSEGPLGYGYTF
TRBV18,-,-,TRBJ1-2,TGTGCCAGCTCCCCCAACCGGGACGAAGTGTCGACGGCCTATGGCTACACCTTC,CASSPNRDEVSTAYGYTF
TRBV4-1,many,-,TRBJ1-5,TGCGCCAGCAGCCAAGATGGGGGCAGGCAATCCCAGCCCCAGCATTTT,CASSQDGGRQSQPQHF
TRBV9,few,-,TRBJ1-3,TGTGCCAGCAGCGTAGCTATGGATTCTGGAAACACCATATATTTT,CASSVAMDSGNTIYF
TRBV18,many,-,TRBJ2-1,TGTGCCAGCTCACTCAACTATGCGGCCGAGCAGTTCTTC,CASSLNYAAEQFF
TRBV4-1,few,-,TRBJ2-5,TGCGCCAGCAGCCCCGTAGGCCTCGGAGGCAGGACCCAGTACTTC,CASSPVGLGGRTQYF
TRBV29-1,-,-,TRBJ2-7,TGCAGCGTCGAGAGCGGCTACTCCTACGAGCAGTACTTC,CSVESGYSYEQYF
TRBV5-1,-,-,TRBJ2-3,TGCGCCAGCAGTGCCGGGACCTCAGGAGATACGCAGTATTTT,CASSAGTSGDTQYF
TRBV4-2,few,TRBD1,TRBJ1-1,TGTGCCAGCAGCCAAGAGACAGGGGGGGACACTGAAGCTTTCTTT,CASSQETGGDTEAFF
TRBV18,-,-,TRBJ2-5,TGTGCCAGCTCACCCGCAGGGTCCCAAGAGACCCAGTACTTC,CASSPAGSQETQYF
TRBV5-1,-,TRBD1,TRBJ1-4,TGCGCCAGCAGCATACTACCGGGACAGGGGGCTACAACTAATGAAAAACTGTTTTTT,CASSILPGQGATTNEKLFF
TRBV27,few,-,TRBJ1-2,TGTGCCAGCAGTCTTCCAGGGGACTATGGCTACACCTTC,CASSLPGDYGYTF
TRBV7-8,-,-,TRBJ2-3,TGTGCCAGCAGCTTAGCTCAGTCATCCACAGATACGCAGTATTTT,CASSLAQSSTDTQYF
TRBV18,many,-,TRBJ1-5,TGTGCCAGCTCACCGCAGGGTCGGGATCAGCCCCAGCATTTT,CASSPQGRDQPQHF
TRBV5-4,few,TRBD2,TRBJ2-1,TGTGCCAGCAGCCAAGCCACTAGCGGGAGCTACAATGAGCAGTTCTTC,CASSQATSGSYNEQFF
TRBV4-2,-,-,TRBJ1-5,TGTGCCAGCAGCCAAGATTCGGGCAGAGAACAGCCCCAGCATTTT,CASSQDSGREQPQHF
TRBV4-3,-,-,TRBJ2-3,TGCGCCAGCAGCCATATCACAGGGCCCCGCACAGATACGCAGTATTTT,CASSHITGPRTDTQYF
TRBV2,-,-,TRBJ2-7,TGTGCCAGCAGTAAGGTGGGGCCCGAGCAGTACTTC,CASSKVGPEQYF
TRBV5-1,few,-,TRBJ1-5,TGCGCCAGCAGGGAAGGTAATCAGCCCCAGCATTTT,CASREGNQPQHF
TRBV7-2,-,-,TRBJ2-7,TGTGCCAGCAGCTTAGGCGGGAATGACTACGAGCAGTACTTC,CASSLGGNDYEQYF
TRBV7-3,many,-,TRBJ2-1,TGTGCCAGCAGCTTTGACTCGAGCTCCTACAATGAGCAGTTCTTC,CASSFDSSSYNEQFF
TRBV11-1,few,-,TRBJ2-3,TGTGCCAGCAGCTTAGGGTTGAGCACAGATACGCAGTATTTT,CASSLGLSTDTQYF
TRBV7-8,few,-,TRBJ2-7,TGTGCCAGCAGCTTGGGGCGGCTCGTCCTCCGCGACGAGCAGTACTTC,CASSLGRLVLRDEQYF
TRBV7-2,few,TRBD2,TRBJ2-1,TGTGCCAGCAGCTTAGAAAAGCGGGAGGGCCAAGAGCAGTTCTTC,CASSLEKREGQEQFF
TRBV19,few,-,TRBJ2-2,TGTGCCAGTAGTATTCGTCGAAGATCCACGAACACCGGGGAGCTGTTTTTT,CASSIRRRSTNTGELFF
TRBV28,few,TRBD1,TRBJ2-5,TGTGCCAGCAGTGCCCGCAGGGGGCTTATAGAGACCCAGTACTTC,CASSARRGLIETQYF
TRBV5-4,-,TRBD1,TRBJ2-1,TGTGCCAGCAGCCCTCCCCCGGGACAGGGTTTCAATGAGCAGTTCTTC,CASSPPPGQGFNEQFF
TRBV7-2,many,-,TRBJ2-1,TGTGCCAGCAGCTCCTCTAGCTGGTATGAGCAGTTCTTC,CASSSSSWYEQFF
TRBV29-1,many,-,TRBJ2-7,TGCAGCGTTGAATGGGGTGCTAGTCGCGAGCAGTACTTC,CSVEWGASREQYF
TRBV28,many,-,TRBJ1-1,TGTGCCAGCTATTCTCGTGACACTGAAGCTTTCTTT,CASYSRDTEAFF
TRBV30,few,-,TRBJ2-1,TGTGCCTGGAGGACTACCTCCTACAATGAGCAGTTCTTC,CAWRTTSYNEQFF
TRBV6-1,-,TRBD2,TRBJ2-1,TGTGCCATCAGTGGGACTAGCGATTTAGCCAACAATGAGCAGTTCTTC,CAISGTSDLANNEQFF
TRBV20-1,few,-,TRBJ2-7,TGCAGTGCTACACGAGGCTACGAGCAGTACTTC,CSATRGYEQYF
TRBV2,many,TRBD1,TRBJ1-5,TGTGCCAGCGAAGCACAGGGGAATCAGCCCCAGCATTTT,CASEAQGNQPQHF
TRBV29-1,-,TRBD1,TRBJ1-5,TGCAGCGTTGTAGGGACAGCTGATCAGCCCCAGCATTTT,CSVVGTADQPQHF
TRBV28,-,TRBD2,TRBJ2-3,TGTGCCAGCAGTTTGACTAGCGGGAGGATTTGGGATACGCAGTATTTT,CASSLTSGRIWDTQYF
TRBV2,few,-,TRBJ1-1,TGTGCCAGCAGGGGCGGAAACACTGAAGCTTTCTTT,CASRGGNTEAFF
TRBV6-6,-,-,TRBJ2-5,TGTGCCAGCAGCCCGACATGGAGCGAGACCCAGTACTTC,CASSPTWSETQYF
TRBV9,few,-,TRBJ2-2,TGTGCCAGCAGCGTAGGTCAAAGGACAGACACCGGGGAGCTGTTTTTT,CASSVGQRTDTGELFF
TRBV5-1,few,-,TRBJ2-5,TGCGCCAGCAGCGTCCAGGAAACCCAGTACTTC,CASSVQETQYF
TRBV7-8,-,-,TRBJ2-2,TGTGCCAGCAGTGAACCCAGGGTTGACACCGGGGAGCTGTTTTTT,CASSEPRVDTGELFF